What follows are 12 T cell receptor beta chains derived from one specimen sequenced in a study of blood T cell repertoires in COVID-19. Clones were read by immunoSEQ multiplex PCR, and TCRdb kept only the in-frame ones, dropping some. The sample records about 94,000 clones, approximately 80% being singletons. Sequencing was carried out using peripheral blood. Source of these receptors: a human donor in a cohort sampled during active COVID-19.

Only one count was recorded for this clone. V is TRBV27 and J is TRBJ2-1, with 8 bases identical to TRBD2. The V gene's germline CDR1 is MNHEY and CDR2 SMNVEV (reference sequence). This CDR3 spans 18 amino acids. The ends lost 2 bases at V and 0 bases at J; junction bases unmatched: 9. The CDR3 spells CASSLQREYYSSYNEQFF. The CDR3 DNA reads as TGTGCCAGCAGTTTACAGCGGGAGTACTATAGCTCCTACAATGAGCAGTTCTTC.

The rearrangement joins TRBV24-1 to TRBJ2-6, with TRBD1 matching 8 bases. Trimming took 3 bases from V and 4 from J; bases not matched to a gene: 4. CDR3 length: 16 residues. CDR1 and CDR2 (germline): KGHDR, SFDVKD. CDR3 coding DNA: TGTGCCACCAGTGATCCAGGGGGCCTCGGGGCCAACGTCCTGACTTTC. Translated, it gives CATSDPGGLGANVLTF.

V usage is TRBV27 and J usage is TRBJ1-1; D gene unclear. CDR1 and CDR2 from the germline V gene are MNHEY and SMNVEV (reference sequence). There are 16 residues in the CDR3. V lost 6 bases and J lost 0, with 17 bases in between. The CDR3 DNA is TGTGCCAGCAGCCTATCGGGTCTGCTCATGAACACTGAAGCTTTCTTT. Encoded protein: CASSLSGLLMNTEAFF.

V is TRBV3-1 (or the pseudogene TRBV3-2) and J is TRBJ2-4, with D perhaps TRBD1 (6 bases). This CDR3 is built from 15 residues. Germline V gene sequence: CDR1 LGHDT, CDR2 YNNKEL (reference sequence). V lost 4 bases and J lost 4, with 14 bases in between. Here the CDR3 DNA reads TGTGCCAGCAGCCGAGGTGGGACAACTAAAAACATTCAGTACTTC. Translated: CASSRGGTTKNIQYF.

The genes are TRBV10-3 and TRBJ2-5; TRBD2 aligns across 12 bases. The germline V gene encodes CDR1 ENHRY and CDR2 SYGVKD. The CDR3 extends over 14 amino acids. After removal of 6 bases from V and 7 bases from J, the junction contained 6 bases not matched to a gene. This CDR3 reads CAISTGLAGGTQYF. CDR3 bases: TGTGCCATCAGCACGGGACTAGCGGGTGGGACCCAGTACTTC.

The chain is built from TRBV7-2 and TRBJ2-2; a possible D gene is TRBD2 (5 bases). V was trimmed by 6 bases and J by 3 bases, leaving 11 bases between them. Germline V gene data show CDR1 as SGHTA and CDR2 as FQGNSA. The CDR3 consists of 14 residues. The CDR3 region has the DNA TGTGCCAGCAGACTCGAGGGATACACCGGGGAGCTGTTTTTT. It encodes CASRLEGYTGELFF.

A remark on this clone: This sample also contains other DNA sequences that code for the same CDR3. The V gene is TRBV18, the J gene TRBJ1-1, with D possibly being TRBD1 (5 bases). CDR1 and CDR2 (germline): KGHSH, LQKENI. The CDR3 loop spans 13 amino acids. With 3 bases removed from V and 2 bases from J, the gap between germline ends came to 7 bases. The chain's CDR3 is CASSPQGNTEAFF. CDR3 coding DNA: TGTGCCAGCTCACCCCAGGGTAACACTGAAGCTTTCTTT.

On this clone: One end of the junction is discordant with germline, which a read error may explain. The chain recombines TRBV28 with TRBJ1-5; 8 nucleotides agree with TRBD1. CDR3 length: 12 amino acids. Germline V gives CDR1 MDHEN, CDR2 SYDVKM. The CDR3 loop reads CAILPPGQAPRF. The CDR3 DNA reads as TGTGCCATCCTTCCCCCGGGACAGGCCCCCCGATTT.

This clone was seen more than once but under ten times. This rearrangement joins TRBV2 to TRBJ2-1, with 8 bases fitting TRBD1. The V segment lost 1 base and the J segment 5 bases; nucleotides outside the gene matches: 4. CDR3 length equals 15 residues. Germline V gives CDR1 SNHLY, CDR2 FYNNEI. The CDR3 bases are TGTGCCAGCAGTGAAGGACAGGGGAAAGACAATGAGCAGTTCTTC. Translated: CASSEGQGKDNEQFF. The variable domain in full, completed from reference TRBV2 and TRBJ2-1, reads EPEVTQTPSHQVTQMGQEVILRCVPISNHLYFYWYRQILGQKVEFLVSFYNNEISEKSEIFDDQFSVERPDGSNFTLKIRSTKLEDSAMYFCASSEGQGKDNEQFFGPGTRLTVL.

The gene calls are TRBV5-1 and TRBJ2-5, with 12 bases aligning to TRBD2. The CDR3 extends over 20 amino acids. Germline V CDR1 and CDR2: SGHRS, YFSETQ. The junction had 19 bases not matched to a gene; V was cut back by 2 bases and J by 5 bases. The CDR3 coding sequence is TGCGCCAGCAGCTTCAGCCATTCACTAGCGGGAGGCCCCGGAGGGGAGACCCAGTACTTC. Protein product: CASSFSHSLAGGPGGETQYF.

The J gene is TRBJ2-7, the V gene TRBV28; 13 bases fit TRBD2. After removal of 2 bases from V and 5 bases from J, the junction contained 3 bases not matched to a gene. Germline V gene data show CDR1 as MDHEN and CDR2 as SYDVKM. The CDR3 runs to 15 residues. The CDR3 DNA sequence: TGTGCCAGCAGTTTAGGACTAGCGGGAGCCCACGAGCAGTACTTC. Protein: CASSLGLAGAHEQYF.

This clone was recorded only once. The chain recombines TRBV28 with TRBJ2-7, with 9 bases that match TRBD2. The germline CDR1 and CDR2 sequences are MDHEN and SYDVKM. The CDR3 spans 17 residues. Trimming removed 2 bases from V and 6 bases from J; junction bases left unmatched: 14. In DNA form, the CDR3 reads TGTGCCAGCAGTTTACCCCACGGGGCGGGAGGGCCCGGCGAGCAGTACTTC. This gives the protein CASSLPHGAGGPGEQYF.